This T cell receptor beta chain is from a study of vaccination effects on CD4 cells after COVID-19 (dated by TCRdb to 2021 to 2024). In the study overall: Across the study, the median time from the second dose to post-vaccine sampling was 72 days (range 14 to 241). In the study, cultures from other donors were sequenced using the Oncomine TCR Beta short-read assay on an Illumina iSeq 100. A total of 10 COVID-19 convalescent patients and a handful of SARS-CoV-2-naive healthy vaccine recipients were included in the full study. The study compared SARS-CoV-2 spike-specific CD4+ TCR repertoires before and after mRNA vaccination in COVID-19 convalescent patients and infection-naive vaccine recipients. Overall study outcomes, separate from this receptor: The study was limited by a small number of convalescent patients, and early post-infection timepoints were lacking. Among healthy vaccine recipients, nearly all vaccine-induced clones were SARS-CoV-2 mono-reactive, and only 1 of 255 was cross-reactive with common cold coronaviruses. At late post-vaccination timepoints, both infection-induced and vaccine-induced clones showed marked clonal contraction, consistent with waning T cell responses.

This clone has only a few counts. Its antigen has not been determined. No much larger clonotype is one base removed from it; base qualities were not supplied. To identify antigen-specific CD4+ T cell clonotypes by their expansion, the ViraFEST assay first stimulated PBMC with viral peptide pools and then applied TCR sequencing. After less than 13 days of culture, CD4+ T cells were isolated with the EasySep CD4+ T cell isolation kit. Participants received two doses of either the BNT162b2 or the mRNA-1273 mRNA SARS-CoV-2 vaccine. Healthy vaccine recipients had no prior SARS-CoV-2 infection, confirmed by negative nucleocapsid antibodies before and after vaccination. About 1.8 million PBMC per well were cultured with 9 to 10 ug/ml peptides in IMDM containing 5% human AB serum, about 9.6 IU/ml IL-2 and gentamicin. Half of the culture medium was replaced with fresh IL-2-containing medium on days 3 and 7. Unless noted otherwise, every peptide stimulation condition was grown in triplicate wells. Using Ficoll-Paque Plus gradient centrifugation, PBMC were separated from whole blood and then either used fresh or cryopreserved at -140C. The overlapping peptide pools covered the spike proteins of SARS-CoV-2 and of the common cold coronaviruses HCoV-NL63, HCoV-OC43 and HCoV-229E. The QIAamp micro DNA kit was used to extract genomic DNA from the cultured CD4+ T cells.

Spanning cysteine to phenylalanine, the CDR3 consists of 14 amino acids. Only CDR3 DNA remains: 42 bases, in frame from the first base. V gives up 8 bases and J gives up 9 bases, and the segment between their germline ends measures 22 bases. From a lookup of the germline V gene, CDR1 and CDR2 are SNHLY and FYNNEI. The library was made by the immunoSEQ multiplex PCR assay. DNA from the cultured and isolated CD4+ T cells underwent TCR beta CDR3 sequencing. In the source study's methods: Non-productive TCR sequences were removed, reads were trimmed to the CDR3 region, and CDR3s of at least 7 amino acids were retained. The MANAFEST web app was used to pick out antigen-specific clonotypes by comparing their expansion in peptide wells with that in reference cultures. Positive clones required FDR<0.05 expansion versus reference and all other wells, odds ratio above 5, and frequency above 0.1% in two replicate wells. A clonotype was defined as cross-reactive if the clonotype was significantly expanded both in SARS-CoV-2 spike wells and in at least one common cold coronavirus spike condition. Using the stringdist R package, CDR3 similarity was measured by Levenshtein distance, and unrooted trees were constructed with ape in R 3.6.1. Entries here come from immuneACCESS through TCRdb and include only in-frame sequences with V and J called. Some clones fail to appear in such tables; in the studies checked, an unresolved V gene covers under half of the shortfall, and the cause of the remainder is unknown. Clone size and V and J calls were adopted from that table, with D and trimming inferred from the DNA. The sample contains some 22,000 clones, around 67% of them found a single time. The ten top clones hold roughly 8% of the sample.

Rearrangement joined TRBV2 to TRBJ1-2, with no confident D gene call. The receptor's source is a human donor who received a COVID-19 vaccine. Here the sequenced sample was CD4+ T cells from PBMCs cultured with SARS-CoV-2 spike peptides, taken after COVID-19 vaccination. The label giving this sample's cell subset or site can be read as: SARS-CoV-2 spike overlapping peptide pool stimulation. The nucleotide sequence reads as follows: TGTGCCAGCCCGCGTTCACCCGGTAGGACGAGCTACACCTTC. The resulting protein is CASPRSPGRTSYTF.